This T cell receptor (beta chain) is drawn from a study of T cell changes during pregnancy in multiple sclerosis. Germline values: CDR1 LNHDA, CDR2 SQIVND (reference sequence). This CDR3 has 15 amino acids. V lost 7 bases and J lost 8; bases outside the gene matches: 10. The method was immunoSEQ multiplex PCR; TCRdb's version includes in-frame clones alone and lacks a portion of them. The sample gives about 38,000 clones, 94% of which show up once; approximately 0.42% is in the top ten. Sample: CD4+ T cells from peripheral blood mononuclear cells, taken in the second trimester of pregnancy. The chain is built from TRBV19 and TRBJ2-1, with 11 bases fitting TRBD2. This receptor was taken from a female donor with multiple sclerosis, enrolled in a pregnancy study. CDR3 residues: CASIPSGRYVHEQFF. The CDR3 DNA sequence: TGTGCCAGTATTCCTAGCGGGAGGTACGTACATGAGCAGTTCTTC.